A single T cell receptor beta chain is shown here with its context. Its specificity is unknown. Generated by immunoSEQ multiplex PCR, the TCRdb table keeps only in-frame clones and is missing some. Of some 140,000 clones in the sample, over 85% were seen once. The sample is drawn from a study of T cell responses to AZD1222 COVID-19 vaccine. Study-level information: Both about-4-week and about-12-week second-dose recipients were combined.

Study-wide results and caveats: None of the repertoires were sampled until the peak T cell response had passed.

Germline V gene data show CDR1 as SGHRS and CDR2 as YFSETQ. Trimming took 2 bases from V and 7 from J, leaving 12 bases between them. CDR3 length: 13 amino acids. The TCR originated in an adult in good health. The material was peripheral blood, obtained on day 0 of AZD1222 vaccination. The chain recombines TRBV5-1 with TRBJ1-1; D is uncertain. Here the CDR3 reads CASSLRPSLEAFF. CDR3 in DNA: TGCGCCAGCAGCTTACGACCTTCCCTTGAAGCTTTCTTT.